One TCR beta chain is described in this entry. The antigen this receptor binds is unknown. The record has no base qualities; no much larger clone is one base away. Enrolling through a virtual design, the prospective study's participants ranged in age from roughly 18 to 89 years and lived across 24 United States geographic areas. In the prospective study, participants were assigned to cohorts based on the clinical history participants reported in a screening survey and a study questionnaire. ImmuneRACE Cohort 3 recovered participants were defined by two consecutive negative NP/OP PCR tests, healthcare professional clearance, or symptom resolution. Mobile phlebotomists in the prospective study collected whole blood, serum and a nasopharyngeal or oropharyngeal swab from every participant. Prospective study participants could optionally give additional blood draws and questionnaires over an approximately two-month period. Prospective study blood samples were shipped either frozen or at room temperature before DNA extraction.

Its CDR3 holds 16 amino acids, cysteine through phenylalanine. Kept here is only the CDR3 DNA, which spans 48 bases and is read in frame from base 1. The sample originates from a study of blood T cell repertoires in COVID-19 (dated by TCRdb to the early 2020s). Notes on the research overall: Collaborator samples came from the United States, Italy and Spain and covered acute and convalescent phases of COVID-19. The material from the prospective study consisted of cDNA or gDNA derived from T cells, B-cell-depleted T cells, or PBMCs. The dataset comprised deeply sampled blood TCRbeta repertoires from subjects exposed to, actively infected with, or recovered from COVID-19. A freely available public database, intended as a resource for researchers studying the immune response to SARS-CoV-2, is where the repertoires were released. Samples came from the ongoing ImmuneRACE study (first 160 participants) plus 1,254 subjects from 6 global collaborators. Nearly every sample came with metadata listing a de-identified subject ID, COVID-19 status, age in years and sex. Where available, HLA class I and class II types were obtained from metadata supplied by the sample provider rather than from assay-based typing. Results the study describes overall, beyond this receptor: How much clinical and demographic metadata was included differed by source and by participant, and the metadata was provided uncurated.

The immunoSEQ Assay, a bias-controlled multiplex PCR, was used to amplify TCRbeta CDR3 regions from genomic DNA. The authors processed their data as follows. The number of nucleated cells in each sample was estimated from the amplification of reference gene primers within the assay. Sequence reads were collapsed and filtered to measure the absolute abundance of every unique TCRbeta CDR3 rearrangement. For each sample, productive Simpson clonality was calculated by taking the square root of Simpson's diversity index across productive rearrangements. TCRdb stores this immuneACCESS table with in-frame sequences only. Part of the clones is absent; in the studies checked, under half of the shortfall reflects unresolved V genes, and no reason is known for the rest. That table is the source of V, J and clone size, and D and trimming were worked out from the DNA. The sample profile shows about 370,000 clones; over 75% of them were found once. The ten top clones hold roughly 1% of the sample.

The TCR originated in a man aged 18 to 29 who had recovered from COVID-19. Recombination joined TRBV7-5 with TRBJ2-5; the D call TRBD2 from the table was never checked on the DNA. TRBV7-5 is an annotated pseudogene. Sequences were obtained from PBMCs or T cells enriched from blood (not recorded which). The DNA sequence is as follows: TGTGCCAGATGCCAGACTATTGTTCCACGGTGGGAGACCCAGTACTTC. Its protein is CARCQTIVPRWETQYF.